These T cell receptor beta chains were read from a single sample in a study of blood T cells in healthy people across ages. Each CDR3 protein is one row after TCRdb ran MiXCR on the 5' RACE reads. The sample lists about 1.4 million distinct CDR3 sequences; 45% to 70% were seen once. The specimen was blood. Receptors were obtained from a man between 18 and 29 years old in good health. The CDR3 runs from the conserved cysteine through the conserved F or W. A D gene is named only where the DNA matches it firmly. Rows give clone size only sometimes, using once, few, many, or a class for an expanded clone.

j_call d_call clone_size v_call cdr3_nt cdr3_aa
TRBJ1-2 - - TRBV15 TGTGCCACCAGCAGAGATCTTAGGGTTTCGGGTGGCTACACCTTC CATSRDLRVSGGYTF
TRBJ1-2 TRBD1 few TRBV10-3 TGTGCCATCAGCCCGGACAGGACGAACTATGGCTACACCTTC CAISPDRTNYGYTF
TRBJ1-6 - - TRBV15 TGTGCCACCAGCAGAGATCTGGGGCCGCCCGGGCATTCACCCCTCCACTTT CATSRDLGPPGHSPLHF
TRBJ1-2 - few TRBV6-5 TGTGCCAGCAGTCAGGACTCCCTTTATGGCTACACCTTC CASSQDSLYGYTF
TRBJ2-7 - - TRBV7-8 TGTGCCAGCAACCCTTCGACCCCCGGGACACCTTACGAGCAGTACTTC CASNPSTPGTPYEQYF
TRBJ1-1 - few TRBV6-6 TGTGCCAGCAGCTTACTGGGGGGCTTAACTTTCTTT CASSLLGGLTFF
TRBJ1-1 - - TRBV6-1 TGTGCCAGCAGCCCCCAAATCGGGGTCGAAGGGTCGGGGATGAACACTGAAGCTTTCTTT CASSPQIGVEGSGMNTEAFF
TRBJ2-7 - few TRBV20-1 TGCAGTGCTAACCCCCGGGGGTTCTCCGAGCAGTACTTC CSANPRGFSEQYF
TRBJ2-7 - - TRBV12-5 TGTGCTAGTGGTTTAACAGCGGGCCTCTACGAGCAGTACTTC CASGLTAGLYEQYF
TRBJ2-1 - - TRBV7-8 TGTGCCAGCAGGGGAAGGCCCCCCGCTAGCCTCTACAATGAGCAGTTCTTC CASRGRPPASLYNEQFF
TRBJ2-5 TRBD2 once TRBV3-1 TGTGCCAGCAGCCAAGGACTAGCGGGAGCCAAAGAGACCCAGTACTTC CASSQGLAGAKETQYF
TRBJ2-3 - - TRBV20-1 TGCAGTGCTACCCAAACCCGGGACTCCACCCAAGATACGCAGTATTTT CSATQTRDSTQDTQYF
TRBJ2-1 TRBD1 - TRBV28 TGTGCCAGCAGTTTAACCCGGACAGGGCCGAGCTCCTACAATGAGCAGTTCTTC CASSLTRTGPSSYNEQFF
TRBJ2-5 TRBD1 - TRBV11-2 TGTGCCAGCAGCGCCACCGGGACAGGAGAGACCCAGTACTTC CASSATGTGETQYF
TRBJ2-6 TRBD1 - TRBV3-1 TGTGCCAGCAGCCGAAGACAGGGGGCTGGGGCCAACGTCCTGACTTTC CASSRRQGAGANVLTF
TRBJ1-1 - - TRBV10-3 TGTGCCATCAGCGTCCTTGGGGGCGAAGCTTTCTTT CAISVLGGEAFF
TRBJ2-1 - - TRBV20-1 TGCAGTGCTAGAGATCTGGGGGGCCCCTACAATGAGCAGTTCTTC CSARDLGGPYNEQFF
TRBJ2-1 - - TRBV20-1 TGCAGTGCCTCGCCGGACAGCAATGAGCAGTTCTTC CSASPDSNEQFF
TRBJ2-3 - - TRBV6-5 TGTGCCAGCAGTCCGGGGGGCCCAGTGCAGTATTTT CASSPGGPVQYF